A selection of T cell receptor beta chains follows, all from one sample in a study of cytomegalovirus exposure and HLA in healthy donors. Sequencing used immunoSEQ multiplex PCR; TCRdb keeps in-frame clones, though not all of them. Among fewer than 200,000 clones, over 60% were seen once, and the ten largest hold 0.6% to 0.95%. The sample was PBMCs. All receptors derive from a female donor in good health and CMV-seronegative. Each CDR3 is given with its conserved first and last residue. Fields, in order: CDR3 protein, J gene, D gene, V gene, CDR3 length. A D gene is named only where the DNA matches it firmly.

CASSYNRVGGYGYTF	TRBJ1-2	-	TRBV5-1	15
CASSPGLAGQYEQYF	TRBJ2-7	TRBD2	TRBV18	15
CASSLAGMVQGEQFF	TRBJ2-1	TRBD1	TRBV7-8	15
CASSLGTGGRTEAFF	TRBJ1-1	TRBD1	TRBV28	15
CASSPPGRRGNTEAFF	TRBJ1-1	-	TRBV18	16
CASSTTGPGTEAFF	TRBJ1-1	-	TRBV7-8	14
CATYSAGYGYTF	TRBJ1-2	-	TRBV28	12
CARVAGGIMNEQFF	TRBJ2-1	TRBD2	TRBV12-5	14
CASSQEWGRASPLHF	TRBJ1-6	-	TRBV4-2	15
CASIGAAIGNTIYF	TRBJ1-3	-	TRBV6-5	14
CASSPSGTTGELFF	TRBJ2-2	TRBD2	TRBV7-9	14
CASSLGPIDTEAFF	TRBJ1-1	-	TRBV7-8	14
CASSEVSGTGANRYEQYF	TRBJ2-7	TRBD1	TRBV6-1	18
CAGSTGSYGYTF	TRBJ1-2	-	TRBV6-6	12
CASSPTRLAGDYNEQFF	TRBJ2-1	TRBD2	TRBV7-9	17
CASSFGQGRFTGELFF	TRBJ2-2	TRBD1	TRBV6-5	16
CASSFGGAAPTDTQYF	TRBJ2-3	-	TRBV7-2	16
CASSLAGGGVKQFF	TRBJ2-1	TRBD2	TRBV5-1	14
CASNAPVTGSLYNEQFF	TRBJ2-1	-	TRBV7-2	17
CASTPGLAGPRTQYF	TRBJ2-5	TRBD2	TRBV6-1	15
CASSPQRTANTEAFF	TRBJ1-1	-	TRBV11-2	15
CASSFHSGTNTGELFF	TRBJ2-2	-	TRBV5-1	16
CASSVTGGQETQYF	TRBJ2-5	TRBD1	TRBV6-1	14
CASSEYFGTSLMDEQFF	TRBJ2-1	TRBD2	TRBV25-1	17
CASSQEQGPATNEKLFF	TRBJ1-4	-	TRBV4-1	17
CASSSSGTGKVYEQYF	TRBJ2-7	TRBD1	TRBV28	16
CASSQTAGTGGYEQYF	TRBJ2-7	TRBD1	TRBV27	16
CASSGAGGPSGNTIYF	TRBJ1-3	TRBD1	TRBV28	16
CAISARGASTNEKLFF	TRBJ1-4	TRBD1	TRBV10-3	16
CAISGQGIHYGYTF	TRBJ1-2	TRBD1	TRBV10-3	14
CASSLAGQGEAYEQYF	TRBJ2-7	TRBD1	TRBV11-2	16
CASSLAHLRQGVGLYEQYF	TRBJ2-7	TRBD1	TRBV11-3	19
CASSSSGRGGEAFF	TRBJ1-1	-	TRBV27	14
CASSEFYSGEGEQYF	TRBJ2-7	TRBD2	TRBV25-1	15
CASSSAGPIYNEQFF	TRBJ2-1	TRBD2	TRBV27	15